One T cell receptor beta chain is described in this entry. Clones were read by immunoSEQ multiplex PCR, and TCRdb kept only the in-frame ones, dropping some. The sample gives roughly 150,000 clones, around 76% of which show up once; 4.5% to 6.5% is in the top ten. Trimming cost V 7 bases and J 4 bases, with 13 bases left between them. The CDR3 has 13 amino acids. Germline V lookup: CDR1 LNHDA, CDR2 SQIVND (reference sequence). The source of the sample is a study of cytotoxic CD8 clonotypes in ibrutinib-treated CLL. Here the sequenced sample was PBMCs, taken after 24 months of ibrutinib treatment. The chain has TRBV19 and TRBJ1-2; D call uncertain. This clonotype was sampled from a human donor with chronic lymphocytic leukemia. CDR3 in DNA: TGTGCCAGTAACCCGGGGATGTCCTATGGCTACACCTTC. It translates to CASNPGMSYGYTF.